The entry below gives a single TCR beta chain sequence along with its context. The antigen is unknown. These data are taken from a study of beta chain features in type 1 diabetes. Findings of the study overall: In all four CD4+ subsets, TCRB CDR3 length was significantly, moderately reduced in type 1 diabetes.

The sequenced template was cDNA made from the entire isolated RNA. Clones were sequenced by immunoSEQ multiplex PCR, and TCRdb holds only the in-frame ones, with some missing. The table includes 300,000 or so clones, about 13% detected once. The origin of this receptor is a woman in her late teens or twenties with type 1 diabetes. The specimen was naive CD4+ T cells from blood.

CDR3 residues: CASSGRLGQPQHF. The DNA of the CDR3 is TGTGCCAGCAGCGGGAGGTTAGGTCAGCCCCAGCATTTT. The chain carries TRBV6-5 and TRBJ1-5; D call uncertain. V gave up 6 bases and J gave up 6 bases, with 12 bases separating them. Germline V gene lookup returns CDR1 MNHEY and CDR2 SVGAGI. CDR3 length: 13 residues.